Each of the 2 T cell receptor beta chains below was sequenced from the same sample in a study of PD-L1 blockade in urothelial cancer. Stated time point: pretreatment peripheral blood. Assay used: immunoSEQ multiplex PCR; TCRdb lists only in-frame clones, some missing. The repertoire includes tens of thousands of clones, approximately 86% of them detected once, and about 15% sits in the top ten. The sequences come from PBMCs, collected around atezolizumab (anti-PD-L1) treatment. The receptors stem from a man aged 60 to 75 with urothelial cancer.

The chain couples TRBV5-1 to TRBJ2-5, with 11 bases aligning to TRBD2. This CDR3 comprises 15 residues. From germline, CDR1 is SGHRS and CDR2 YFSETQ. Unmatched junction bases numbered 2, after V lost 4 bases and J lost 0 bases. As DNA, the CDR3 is TGCGCCAGCAGCATTAGCGGGGGGGACCAAGAGACCCAGTACTTC. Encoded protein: CASSISGGDQETQYF.

The CDR3 bases are TGTGCCAGTAGTATTGATTGGAGGGTTGATACGCAGTATTTT. This codes for CASSIDWRVDTQYF. The chain couples TRBV19 to TRBJ2-3, with D possibly being TRBD2 (6 bases). Trimming left V 3 bases short and J 6 bases short, with 13 bases between. The CDR3 is 14 residues long. Germline CDR1 LNHDA, CDR2 SQIVND (reference sequence).